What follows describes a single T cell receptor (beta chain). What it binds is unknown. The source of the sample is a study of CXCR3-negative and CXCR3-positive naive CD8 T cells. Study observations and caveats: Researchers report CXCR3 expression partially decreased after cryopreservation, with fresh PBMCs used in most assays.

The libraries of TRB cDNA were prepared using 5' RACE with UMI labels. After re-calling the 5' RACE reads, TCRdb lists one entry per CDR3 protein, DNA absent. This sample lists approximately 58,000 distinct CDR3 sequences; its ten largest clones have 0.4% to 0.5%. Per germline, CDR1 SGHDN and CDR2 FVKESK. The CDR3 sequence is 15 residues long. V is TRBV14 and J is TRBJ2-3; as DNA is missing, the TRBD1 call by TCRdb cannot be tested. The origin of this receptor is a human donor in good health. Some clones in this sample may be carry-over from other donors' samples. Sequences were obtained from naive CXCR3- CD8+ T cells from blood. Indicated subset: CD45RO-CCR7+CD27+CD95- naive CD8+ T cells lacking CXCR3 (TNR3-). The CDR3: CASNPGDTSTDTQYF.